This T cell receptor (beta chain) was found in a study of control samples from healthy donors and cancer patients. Using immunoSEQ multiplex PCR, the repertoire was profiled, and TCRdb retains in-frame clones only, with some absent. This sample has about 130,000 clones, with about 93% found just once. Per the germline V gene, CDR1 is MNHEY and CDR2 is SMNVEV (reference sequence). The V and J ends lost 7 bases and 0 bases respectively, with 14 bases between them. There are 15 residues in the CDR3. This clone is a singleton in its sample. The clonotype was recovered from a man aged 18 to 29 in good health. V is TRBV27 and J is TRBJ2-3; tentatively, D is TRBD2 (6 bases). Specimen: blood. The CDR3 spells CASIPGVSSTDTQYF. CDR3 DNA: TGTGCCAGCATCCCGGGGGTCTCTAGCACAGATACGCAGTATTTT.